This T cell receptor (beta chain) originates from a study of beta chain features in type 1 diabetes. Broader study findings: HLA effects on TCRB rearrangement stayed unresolved here. The naive, central memory and Treg TCRB repertoires looked more alike in patients than they did in healthy donors.

This clone has more than one count but fewer than ten. Its target is not known. The whole isolated RNA underwent reverse transcription, so sequencing captured expressed TCRB transcripts. Profiled with immunoSEQ multiplex PCR; TCRdb holds only in-frame clones, not every one. In the table there are 400,000 to 600,000 clones, 30% of which are singletons. One heparinised blood draw, averaging about 120 mL, came from each donor. Isolation of CD4+ naive, central memory, regulatory and stem cell-like memory cells was achieved by sorting via CD45RO/CCR7/CD25/CD127/CD95/CD27. There are 14 residues in the CDR3. The V end was cut by 0 bases, the J end by 2 bases, with 7 bases between. Per the germline V gene, CDR1 is SGHRS and CDR2 is YFSETQ.

The sequenced material came from naive CD4+ T cells from blood. The chain couples TRBV5-1 to TRBJ2-3; D gene ambiguous. The TCR was taken from a man aged 18 to 35 in good health. The chain's CDR3 is CASSLAVATDTQYF. The CDR3 bases are TGCGCCAGCAGCTTGGCCGTTGCCACAGATACGCAGTATTTT.